This T cell receptor (beta chain) was sequenced during a study of T cells in Graves' hyperthyroidism and ophthalmopathy. This clonotype was counted many times. The CDR3 is 13 residues long. V lost 0 bases to trimming and J lost 7 bases, with 7 bases between them. What was amplified from RNA transcripts were TCR beta CDR3 regions. The TCR CDR3 was amplified in a first-round RT-PCR using the HTBI primer set. TCRdb independently ran MiXCR on the multiplex PCR reads; one entry per CDR3 protein. The sample shows about 520,000 distinct CDR3 sequences, around 20% of them seen only once. The chain carries TRBV12-3 or TRBV12-4 and TRBJ1-5; no clear D gene. Source material: blood. The TCR comes from a man younger than 30 with Graves' hyperthyroidism. The DNA of the CDR3 is TGTGCCAGCAGTTTAGCGCTCGGCCAGCCCCAGCATTTT. It encodes CASSLALGQPQHF.